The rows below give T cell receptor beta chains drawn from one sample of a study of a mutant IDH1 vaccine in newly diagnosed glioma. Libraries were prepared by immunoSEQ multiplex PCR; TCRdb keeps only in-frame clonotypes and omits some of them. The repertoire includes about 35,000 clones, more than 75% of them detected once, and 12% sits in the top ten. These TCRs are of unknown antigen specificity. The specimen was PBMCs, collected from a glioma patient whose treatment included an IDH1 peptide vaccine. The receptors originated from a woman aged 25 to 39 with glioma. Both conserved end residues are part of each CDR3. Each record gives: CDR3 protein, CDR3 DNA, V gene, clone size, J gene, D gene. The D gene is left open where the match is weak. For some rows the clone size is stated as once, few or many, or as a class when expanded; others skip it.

cdr3_aa: CATSRDPTGGPYEQYF
cdr3_nt: TGTGCCACCAGCAGAGACCCCACCGGGGGCCCCTACGAGCAGTACTTC
v_call: TRBV15
clone_size: -
j_call: TRBJ2-7
d_call: -

cdr3_aa: CASSLEGGSVVETQYF
cdr3_nt: TGCGCCAGCAGCTTGGAGGGGGGGTCGGTCGTGGAGACCCAGTACTTC
v_call: TRBV5-1
clone_size: -
j_call: TRBJ2-5
d_call: -

cdr3_aa: CASSVGGAGQPQHF
cdr3_nt: TGTGCCAGCAGTGTCGGGGGCGCCGGTCAGCCCCAGCATTTT
v_call: TRBV25-1
clone_size: -
j_call: TRBJ1-5
d_call: -

cdr3_aa: CASSPRPNTEAFF
cdr3_nt: TGCGCCAGCAGCCCCCGACCGAACACTGAAGCTTTCTTT
v_call: TRBV5-1
clone_size: -
j_call: TRBJ1-1
d_call: -

cdr3_aa: CASSSGTGGPDTQYF
cdr3_nt: TGTGCCAGCAGTTCCGGGACAGGGGGCCCAGATACGCAGTATTTT
v_call: TRBV2
clone_size: -
j_call: TRBJ2-3
d_call: TRBD1

cdr3_aa: CASSRTGDYEQYF
cdr3_nt: TGCGCCAGCAGCCGGACAGGGGACTACGAGCAGTACTTC
v_call: TRBV5-1
clone_size: -
j_call: TRBJ2-7
d_call: TRBD1

cdr3_aa: CASSYPRDRALIASYNEQFF
cdr3_nt: TGTGCCAGCAGTTATCCCCGGGACAGGGCCCTCATCGCCTCCTACAATGAGCAGTTCTTC
v_call: TRBV6-9
clone_size: -
j_call: TRBJ2-1
d_call: TRBD1

cdr3_aa: CASSYSTSGVRETQYF
cdr3_nt: TGTGCCAGCAGTTACTCTACTAGCGGGGTCAGAGAGACCCAGTACTTC
v_call: TRBV6-5
clone_size: -
j_call: TRBJ2-5
d_call: TRBD2

cdr3_aa: CASSYPIGRGQPQHF
cdr3_nt: TGTGCCAGCAGTTACCCCATCGGCCGGGGTCAGCCCCAGCATTTT
v_call: TRBV6-6
clone_size: -
j_call: TRBJ1-5
d_call: -

cdr3_aa: CASSGSGTGSSYEQYF
cdr3_nt: TGTGCCAGCAGCGGATCCGGGACAGGGTCCTCCTACGAGCAGTACTTC
v_call: TRBV5-6
clone_size: -
j_call: TRBJ2-7
d_call: TRBD1

cdr3_aa: CASSLKGLPGEKLFF
cdr3_nt: TGTGCCAGCAGCTTGAAAGGCCTACCGGGTGAAAAACTGTTTTTT
v_call: TRBV5-6
clone_size: -
j_call: TRBJ1-4
d_call: -

cdr3_aa: CSVEKAEGGGSQETQYF
cdr3_nt: TGCAGCGTTGAAAAGGCGGAGGGCGGGGGTTCACAAGAGACCCAGTACTTC
v_call: TRBV29-1
clone_size: -
j_call: TRBJ2-5
d_call: TRBD2

cdr3_aa: CASSRQYGNTGELFF
cdr3_nt: TGTGCCAGTAGTAGGCAGTATGGGAACACCGGGGAGCTGTTTTTT
v_call: TRBV19
clone_size: -
j_call: TRBJ2-2
d_call: -

cdr3_aa: CASSLIPIRDSGANVLTF
cdr3_nt: TGCGCCAGCAGCTTAATACCCATTAGGGATTCTGGGGCCAACGTCCTGACTTTC
v_call: TRBV5-1
clone_size: -
j_call: TRBJ2-6
d_call: -

cdr3_aa: CSAPANTEAFF
cdr3_nt: TGCAGTGCCCCGGCGAACACTGAAGCTTTCTTT
v_call: TRBV20-1
clone_size: -
j_call: TRBJ1-1
d_call: -

cdr3_aa: CASSNGGTSGGETQYF
cdr3_nt: TGTGCCAGCAGCAATGGCGGGACATCAGGGGGAGAGACCCAGTACTTC
v_call: TRBV5-8
clone_size: once
j_call: TRBJ2-5
d_call: -

cdr3_aa: CASSSGGLYGYTF
cdr3_nt: TGTGCCAGCAGTTCCGGCGGCCTCTATGGCTACACCTTC
v_call: TRBV27
clone_size: -
j_call: TRBJ1-2
d_call: -

cdr3_aa: CASSLGTENSPLHF
cdr3_nt: TGTGCCAGCAGCCTTGGGACAGAGAATTCACCCCTCCACTTT
v_call: TRBV6-5
clone_size: medium-sized
j_call: TRBJ1-6
d_call: TRBD1

cdr3_aa: CSVWGGTIYEQYF
cdr3_nt: TGCAGCGTTTGGGGGGGGACAATCTACGAGCAGTACTTC
v_call: TRBV29-1
clone_size: -
j_call: TRBJ2-7
d_call: -

cdr3_aa: CASSELAAANEQFF
cdr3_nt: TGTGCCAGCAGTGAGCTAGCGGCGGCCAATGAGCAGTTCTTC
v_call: TRBV2
clone_size: -
j_call: TRBJ2-1
d_call: TRBD2

cdr3_aa: CASSLRGTSYEQYF
cdr3_nt: TGTGCCAGCAGTCTCCGGGGCACTTCCTACGAGCAGTACTTC
v_call: TRBV6-1
clone_size: -
j_call: TRBJ2-7
d_call: -

cdr3_aa: CASSLLGGYTF
cdr3_nt: TGTGCCAGCAGCCTGCTGGGGGGCTACACCTTC
v_call: TRBV5-4
clone_size: -
j_call: TRBJ1-2
d_call: -

cdr3_aa: CASSDTPGQPNNEQFF
cdr3_nt: TGTGCCAGCAGTGATACTCCGGGACAGCCTAACAATGAGCAGTTCTTC
v_call: TRBV6-4
clone_size: -
j_call: TRBJ2-1
d_call: TRBD1

cdr3_aa: CASRGFEGEQYF
cdr3_nt: TGTGCCAGCAGGGGGTTCGAGGGCGAGCAGTACTTC
v_call: TRBV5-6
clone_size: -
j_call: TRBJ2-7
d_call: -

cdr3_aa: CASSQDIGKPQHF
cdr3_nt: TGTGCCAGCAGCCAAGATATAGGCAAGCCCCAGCATTTT
v_call: TRBV4-2
clone_size: -
j_call: TRBJ1-5
d_call: -

cdr3_aa: CASGLGGLVSHEQYF
cdr3_nt: TGTGCTAGTGGTTTGGGGGGACTAGTATCACACGAGCAGTACTTC
v_call: TRBV12-5
clone_size: -
j_call: TRBJ2-7
d_call: TRBD2

cdr3_aa: CASSAGGPSYEQYF
cdr3_nt: TGTGCCAGTTCGGCGGGGGGGCCCTCCTACGAGCAGTACTTC
v_call: TRBV19
clone_size: -
j_call: TRBJ2-7
d_call: TRBD2